This T cell receptor beta chain originates from a study of cytomegalovirus exposure and HLA in healthy donors. Comments on this clone: The antigen is not known.

The PCR contained 60 Vbeta and 13 Jbeta primers. Measured with immunoSEQ multiplex PCR; TCRdb has only the in-frame clones, and not every one. The sample has fewer than 110,000 clones; about 80% are singletons. Overall study results and limits: The study had only CMV serostatus as immune exposure information.

Germline V gives CDR1 KGHSH, CDR2 LQKENI. V was clipped by 1 base and J by 6 bases; unmatched bases: 5. The CDR3 totals 15 residues. The genes are TRBV18 and TRBJ2-1; TRBD2 aligns across 8 bases. This TCR was sampled from a man between 25 and 39 years old in good health and CMV-seropositive. Sequencing was performed on PBMCs. CDR3 loop: CASSPLAGGGNEQFF. The DNA of the CDR3 is TGTGCCAGCTCACCACTGGCGGGGGGAGGCAATGAGCAGTTCTTC. Supplemented by reference TRBV18 and TRBJ2-1, the full variable domain reads NAGVMQNPRHLVRRRGQEARLRCSPMKGHSHVYWYRQLPEEGLKFMVYLQKENIIDESGMPKERFSAEFPKEGPSILRIQQVVRGDSAAYFCASSPLAGGGNEQFFGPGTRLTVL.